The 7 T cell receptor beta chains below were found in one sample sequenced in a study of cytomegalovirus exposure and HLA in healthy donors. The data were produced by immunoSEQ multiplex PCR, yet TCRdb's version contains in-frame clones alone and is incomplete. The data show under 400,000 clones, 70% to 90% seen once. The source material was PBMCs. The source of these receptors is a woman aged 18-29 years in good health and CMV-seronegative.

This chain uses TRBV6-1 with TRBJ1-4, with D unclear. There are 14 residues in the CDR3. V lost 7 bases and J lost 2, with 11 bases in between. The germline gives CDR1 MNHNS, CDR2 SASEGT. The CDR3 DNA is TGTGCCAGCATCGCGGGATCCACTAATGAAAAACTGTTTTTT. It translates to CASIAGSTNEKLFF.

The chain links TRBV19 to TRBJ1-2; perhaps TRBD1 as D (5 bases). The V and J ends lost 3 bases and 7 bases respectively, with 12 bases between them. Germline values: CDR1 LNHDA, CDR2 SQIVND (reference sequence). The CDR3 runs to 13 residues. The CDR3 bases are TGTGCCAGTAGTATCCAGGGAGGCAGTGGCTACACCTTC. Its translation is CASSIQGGSGYTF. Using reference TRBV19 and TRBJ1-2 for the parts outside the CDR3, the full variable domain is DGGITQSPKYLFRKEGQNVTLSCEQNLNHDAMYWYRQDPGQGLRLIYYSQIVNDFQKGDIAEGYSVSREKKESFPLTVTSAQKNPTAFYLCASSIQGGSGYTFGSGTRLTVV.

The chain links TRBV28 to TRBJ2-7; D is possibly TRBD2 (7 bases). This CDR3 has 15 amino acids. Germline CDR1 is MDHEN and CDR2 is SYDVKM. Trimming shortened V by 4 bases and J by 2 bases, and 15 bases separated the two germline ends. CDR3 coding DNA: TGTGCCAGCAGTTGGGGGGGCGAAGTCGCCTACGAGCAGTACTTC. It is translated as CASSWGGEVAYEQYF.

The rearrangement uses TRBV27 and TRBJ2-1, with 9 nucleotides matching TRBD2. Germline V lookup: CDR1 MNHEY, CDR2 SMNVEV (reference sequence). The CDR3 runs to 14 residues. Trimming at V came to 7 bases and at J to 9 bases, leaving 10 bases not matched to a gene. CDR3 residues: CASTMEGLASEQFF. The CDR3 region has the DNA TGTGCCAGCACCATGGAGGGACTAGCTAGTGAGCAGTTCTTC.

This chain links TRBV5-6 with TRBJ2-7; 12 bases map to TRBD2. The CDR3 consists of 15 residues. Germline loops: CDR1 SGHDT, CDR2 YYEEEE. Germline trimming cut 3 bases from V and 5 bases from J; bases unmatched to any gene: 6. CDR3 sequence (DNA): TGTGCCAGCAGCTCCCGACTAGCGGGAGTACACGAGCAGTACTTC. This sequence encodes CASSSRLAGVHEQYF.

This chain uses TRBV6-5 with TRBJ1-1; D may be TRBD1 (6 bases). The CDR3 is 13 residues long. Germline V lookup: CDR1 MNHEY, CDR2 SVGAGI. V shed 5 bases and J shed 3 bases, with 10 bases lying between them. The CDR3 coding sequence is TGTGCCAGCAGTGGAACAGGGTACACTGAAGCTTTCTTT. Its protein product is CASSGTGYTEAFF.

The chain combines TRBV5-1 with TRBJ1-2; 7 bases are shared with TRBD1. The germline gives CDR1 SGHRS, CDR2 YFSETQ. Trimming at V came to 0 bases and at J to 7 bases, leaving 3 bases not matched to a gene. The CDR3 totals 13 residues. The CDR3 is CASSLVAGGGYTF. The CDR3 DNA follows: TGCGCCAGCAGCTTGGTCGCAGGGGGTGGCTACACCTTC.